The rows below give T cell receptor beta chains drawn from one sample of a study of blood T cell repertoires in COVID-19. Generated by immunoSEQ multiplex PCR, the TCRdb table keeps only in-frame clones and is missing some. The repertoire holds approximately 170,000 clones, roughly 80% seen once, with roughly 19% in the top ten. Sequencing used peripheral blood. These receptors were obtained from a woman of 80 years or more with acute or convalescent COVID-19. The CDR3 runs from the conserved cysteine through the conserved F or W. A D gene is named only where the DNA matches it firmly. Expanded clones are given a class, and other clones once, few, many or no size at all.

cdr3_aa: CASSLRTTREDSPLHF
cdr3_nt: TGTGCCAGCAGTTTAAGGACAACACGAGAGGATTCACCCCTCCACTTT
j_call: TRBJ1-6
clone_size: -
d_call: -
v_call: TRBV27

cdr3_aa: CATPNPINNQPQHF
cdr3_nt: TGTGCCACCCCTAACCCCATAAATAATCAGCCCCAGCATTTT
j_call: TRBJ1-5
clone_size: -
d_call: -
v_call: TRBV24-1

cdr3_aa: CASSRDTFYEQYF
cdr3_nt: TGTGCCAGCAGCCGGGACACCTTTTACGAGCAGTACTTC
j_call: TRBJ2-7
clone_size: -
d_call: -
v_call: TRBV3-1/TRBV3-2

cdr3_aa: CASSQDPGYNSPLHF
cdr3_nt: TGTGCCAGCAGCCAAGACCCAGGGTATAATTCACCCCTCCACTTT
j_call: TRBJ1-6
clone_size: -
d_call: -
v_call: TRBV4-2

cdr3_aa: CASSLTPDYGYTF
cdr3_nt: TGTGCCAGCAGCTTAACTCCAGACTATGGCTACACCTTC
j_call: TRBJ1-2
clone_size: -
d_call: -
v_call: TRBV7-3

cdr3_aa: CASSLAMYRVGKDTEAFF
cdr3_nt: TGTGCCAGCAGCTTAGCCATGTACAGGGTTGGCAAGGACACTGAAGCTTTCTTT
j_call: TRBJ1-1
clone_size: -
d_call: -
v_call: TRBV7-2

cdr3_aa: CASTGDRDQPQHF
cdr3_nt: TGTGCCAGCACGGGTGACAGGGATCAGCCCCAGCATTTT
j_call: TRBJ1-5
clone_size: -
d_call: TRBD1
v_call: TRBV2

cdr3_aa: CASSLGGIGVYEQYF
cdr3_nt: TGTGCCAGCAGCCTAGGGGGCATAGGCGTCTACGAGCAGTACTTC
j_call: TRBJ2-7
clone_size: -
d_call: TRBD1
v_call: TRBV3-1/TRBV3-2

cdr3_aa: CASSPGGGPSTDTQYF
cdr3_nt: TGTGCCAGCAGCCCCGGGGGGGGACCTAGCACAGATACGCAGTATTTT
j_call: TRBJ2-3
clone_size: few
d_call: TRBD2
v_call: TRBV5-4

cdr3_aa: CASSPGTGVGTQYF
cdr3_nt: TGTGCCAGTAGTCCTGGGACAGGGGTGGGGACCCAGTACTTC
j_call: TRBJ2-5
clone_size: -
d_call: TRBD1
v_call: TRBV19

cdr3_aa: CASTQVSYEQYF
cdr3_nt: TGTGCCAGCACGCAGGTCTCCTACGAGCAGTACTTC
j_call: TRBJ2-7
clone_size: -
d_call: -
v_call: TRBV6-5

cdr3_aa: CASSPDSVYGYTF
cdr3_nt: TGTGCCAGCAGCCCAGACAGCGTCTATGGCTACACCTTC
j_call: TRBJ1-2
clone_size: -
d_call: -
v_call: TRBV9

cdr3_aa: CASSLVVTEAFF
cdr3_nt: TGTGCCAGCAGCTTGGTAGTGACTGAAGCTTTCTTT
j_call: TRBJ1-1
clone_size: -
d_call: -
v_call: TRBV11-2

cdr3_aa: CASSPSGLAGTDTQYF
cdr3_nt: TGTGCCAGCAGCCCGTCGGGACTAGCGGGCACAGATACGCAGTATTTT
j_call: TRBJ2-3
clone_size: -
d_call: TRBD2
v_call: TRBV7-9

cdr3_aa: CASSLDRPDYGYTF
cdr3_nt: TGTGCCAGCAGCCTAGACAGGCCGGACTATGGCTACACCTTC
j_call: TRBJ1-2
clone_size: -
d_call: -
v_call: TRBV5-4

cdr3_aa: CASSPGGRETQYF
cdr3_nt: TGTGCCAGCTCACCCGGGGGGCGAGAGACCCAGTACTTC
j_call: TRBJ2-5
clone_size: -
d_call: -
v_call: TRBV18

cdr3_aa: CASSQWGQRNEKLFF
cdr3_nt: TGTGCCAGCAGCCAGTGGGGACAGAGAAATGAAAAACTGTTTTTT
j_call: TRBJ1-4
clone_size: -
d_call: TRBD1
v_call: TRBV7-6

cdr3_aa: CASSLPGLAGGRNEQFF
cdr3_nt: TGTGCCAGCAGCTTACCGGGACTAGCGGGAGGGCGGAATGAGCAGTTCTTC
j_call: TRBJ2-1
clone_size: -
d_call: TRBD2
v_call: TRBV5-4

cdr3_aa: CASSLSTNSFYEQYF
cdr3_nt: TGTGCCAGCAGTTTATCGACCAACAGCTTCTACGAGCAGTACTTC
j_call: TRBJ2-7
clone_size: once
d_call: -
v_call: TRBV27

cdr3_aa: CASSEHPSDSPLHF
cdr3_nt: TGTGCCAGCAGTGAACATCCCTCGGATTCACCCCTCCACTTT
j_call: TRBJ1-6
clone_size: -
d_call: -
v_call: TRBV6-1

cdr3_aa: CASSINRDGTEAFF
cdr3_nt: TGTGCCAGTAGTATCAACAGGGACGGGACTGAAGCTTTCTTT
j_call: TRBJ1-1
clone_size: -
d_call: -
v_call: TRBV19

cdr3_aa: CASSYSGGVFGYTF
cdr3_nt: TGTGCCAGCAGTTACTCGGGGGGAGTTTTTGGCTACACCTTC
j_call: TRBJ1-2
clone_size: -
d_call: -
v_call: TRBV6-5

cdr3_aa: CASSLGLAEPSYEQYF
cdr3_nt: TGTGCCAGCAGCTTAGGCCTAGCGGAACCCTCCTACGAGCAGTACTTC
j_call: TRBJ2-7
clone_size: -
d_call: TRBD2
v_call: TRBV7-9

cdr3_aa: CASSPGQGARGYTF
cdr3_nt: TGTGCCAGCAGCCCGGGACAGGGGGCGCGGGGCTACACCTTC
j_call: TRBJ1-2
clone_size: -
d_call: TRBD1
v_call: TRBV2

cdr3_aa: CASILNSGYAGELFF
cdr3_nt: TGTGCCAGCATCCTTAACTCGGGATATGCCGGGGAGCTGTTTTTT
j_call: TRBJ2-2
clone_size: -
d_call: -
v_call: TRBV2

cdr3_aa: CASTPRASGGQFF
cdr3_nt: TGTGCCAGCACCCCCCGGGCTAGCGGGGGGCAGTTCTTC
j_call: TRBJ2-1
clone_size: -
d_call: TRBD2
v_call: TRBV19

cdr3_aa: CASSLNRDTEAFF
cdr3_nt: TGTGCCAGCAGTTTAAACAGAGACACTGAAGCTTTCTTT
j_call: TRBJ1-1
clone_size: -
d_call: -
v_call: TRBV27

cdr3_aa: CASSLFGTGGWDEQFF
cdr3_nt: TGTGCCAGCAGTTTGTTCGGGACAGGGGGCTGGGATGAGCAGTTCTTC
j_call: TRBJ2-1
clone_size: -
d_call: TRBD1
v_call: TRBV27

cdr3_aa: CASSLFTPLYERSQQETQYF
cdr3_nt: TGTGCCAGCAGCTTGTTCACCCCCCTTTACGAGCGGAGCCAACAAGAGACCCAGTACTTC
j_call: TRBJ2-5
clone_size: -
d_call: -
v_call: TRBV5-5

cdr3_aa: CASSLFTSGLNTGELFF
cdr3_nt: TGCGCCAGCAGCTTGTTTACTAGCGGTTTGAACACCGGGGAGCTGTTTTTT
j_call: TRBJ2-2
clone_size: -
d_call: TRBD2
v_call: TRBV5-1

cdr3_aa: CASTEFGGSSRLTDTQYF
cdr3_nt: TGTGCCAGTACAGAGTTTGGAGGCTCCTCTCGGCTCACAGATACGCAGTATTTT
j_call: TRBJ2-3
clone_size: -
d_call: -
v_call: TRBV19

cdr3_aa: CASSQQGATEAFF
cdr3_nt: TGCGCCAGCAGCCAACAGGGGGCGACTGAAGCTTTCTTT
j_call: TRBJ1-1
clone_size: -
d_call: TRBD1
v_call: TRBV4-3

cdr3_aa: CAATGRVRSNEQFF
cdr3_nt: TGTGCCGCCACAGGTAGGGTACGGAGCAATGAGCAGTTCTTC
j_call: TRBJ2-1
clone_size: -
d_call: -
v_call: TRBV6-5

cdr3_aa: CASSEQQYTEAFF
cdr3_nt: TGCGCCAGCAGTGAACAGCAGTACACTGAAGCTTTCTTT
j_call: TRBJ1-1
clone_size: -
d_call: -
v_call: TRBV10-2

cdr3_aa: CASSLAGERQEQFF
cdr3_nt: TGTGCCAGCAGCTTAGCCGGTGAAAGACAGGAGCAGTTCTTC
j_call: TRBJ2-1
clone_size: -
d_call: -
v_call: TRBV11-1

cdr3_aa: CASSLADQTGNTIYF
cdr3_nt: TGTGCCAGTAGTTTGGCGGATCAAACTGGAAACACCATATATTTT
j_call: TRBJ1-3
clone_size: -
d_call: -
v_call: TRBV19

cdr3_aa: CATSNVQGFNEQFF
cdr3_nt: TGTGCCACTTCAAACGTTCAGGGGTTCAATGAGCAGTTCTTC
j_call: TRBJ2-1
clone_size: once
d_call: -
v_call: TRBV2

cdr3_aa: CSASGLAKGRAEQFF
cdr3_nt: TGCAGTGCTAGTGGCCTAGCGAAGGGGAGGGCGGAGCAGTTCTTC
j_call: TRBJ2-1
clone_size: -
d_call: TRBD2
v_call: TRBV20-1

cdr3_aa: CASSLLKSGTRGRNEQFF
cdr3_nt: TGTGCCAGCAGCCTCCTCAAATCCGGGACTAGGGGTAGGAATGAGCAGTTCTTC
j_call: TRBJ2-1
clone_size: -
d_call: TRBD2
v_call: TRBV7-2

cdr3_aa: CASSLEGFSGNTIYF
cdr3_nt: TGTGCCAGCAGCTTAGAGGGGTTCTCTGGAAACACCATATATTTT
j_call: TRBJ1-3
clone_size: -
d_call: -
v_call: TRBV7-9

cdr3_aa: CASSLDRGHHFF
cdr3_nt: TGCGCCAGCAGCCTGGACAGGGGTCATCACTTCTTC
j_call: TRBJ2-1
clone_size: -
d_call: TRBD1
v_call: TRBV5-1

cdr3_aa: CASSLVRRNIGSIVEQFF
cdr3_nt: TGTGCCAGCAGCTTGGTTCGGCGGAACATAGGCTCTATAGTTGAGCAGTTCTTC
j_call: TRBJ2-1
clone_size: -
d_call: -
v_call: TRBV7-2

cdr3_aa: CASGQIQETQYF
cdr3_nt: TGTGCCAGTGGACAGATACAAGAGACCCAGTACTTC
j_call: TRBJ2-5
clone_size: -
d_call: -
v_call: TRBV12-3/TRBV12-4

cdr3_aa: CASSLQLGFDNEQFF
cdr3_nt: TGTGCCAGCAGCTTACAGCTAGGCTTCGACAATGAGCAGTTCTTC
j_call: TRBJ2-1
clone_size: -
d_call: -
v_call: TRBV7-9

cdr3_aa: CASSPGLSDQPQHF
cdr3_nt: TGCGCCAGCAGCCCGGGACTCAGTGATCAGCCCCAGCATTTT
j_call: TRBJ1-5
clone_size: -
d_call: -
v_call: TRBV5-1

cdr3_aa: CASSLAGAAFF
cdr3_nt: TGTGCCAGCAGTTTGGCAGGGGCTGCTTTCTTT
j_call: TRBJ1-1
clone_size: -
d_call: -
v_call: TRBV27

cdr3_aa: CASSLAGTGGNYEQYF
cdr3_nt: TGTGCCAGCAGTTTAGCCGGGACAGGGGGGAACTACGAGCAGTACTTC
j_call: TRBJ2-7
clone_size: -
d_call: TRBD1
v_call: TRBV28

cdr3_aa: CASSFGLRIESSNYGYTF
cdr3_nt: TGTGCCAGCAGCTTCGGGTTACGGATAGAATCTTCTAACTATGGCTACACCTTC
j_call: TRBJ1-2
clone_size: -
d_call: -
v_call: TRBV5-4

cdr3_aa: CAISLGQGSTSPDTQYF
cdr3_nt: TGTGCCATCAGTCTAGGACAGGGATCGACCTCCCCGGATACGCAGTATTTT
j_call: TRBJ2-3
clone_size: -
d_call: TRBD1
v_call: TRBV10-3

cdr3_aa: CASSSLLAGESYEQYF
cdr3_nt: TGTGCCAGCAGTTCCCTGCTAGCGGGAGAGTCCTACGAGCAGTACTTC
j_call: TRBJ2-7
clone_size: -
d_call: TRBD2
v_call: TRBV27